This TCR beta chain was captured in a study of blood T cell repertoires in COVID-19 (dated by TCRdb to the early 2020s). Regarding the research as a whole: Collaborator samples came from the United States, Italy and Spain and covered acute and convalescent phases of COVID-19. The samples were drawn from the first 160 participants of the ongoing ImmuneRACE study and from some 1,300 subjects provided by 6 global collaborators. Deeply sampled blood TCRbeta repertoires from subjects exposed to, actively infected with, or recovered from COVID-19 were included in the dataset. Sample metadata almost always included a de-identified subject ID, COVID-19 status, age in years and sex. The repertoires were released in a freely available public database intended as a resource for research on the immune response to SARS-CoV-2. The prospective study material was composed of cDNA or gDNA derived from T cells, B-cell-depleted T cells, or PBMCs. Where available, HLA class I and class II types were obtained from metadata supplied by the sample provider rather than from assay-based typing.

Concerning this clone itself: What this receptor recognizes is not known. No much larger clone exists at a distance of one base, and base qualities are not known.

Participants in the prospective study were enrolled through a virtual design, were aged roughly 18 to 95 years, and lived in approximately 25 United States geographic areas. In the prospective study, cohorts were assigned on the basis of participant-reported clinical history obtained from a screening survey and a study questionnaire. In the prospective study, whole blood, serum and a nasopharyngeal or oropharyngeal swab were collected from each participant by mobile phlebotomists. Over an approximately two-month period, participants in the prospective study had the option of providing additional blood draws and questionnaires. Before DNA extraction, blood samples from the prospective study were shipped at room temperature or frozen. General findings and caveats noted by the study authors: How much clinical and demographic metadata was included differed by source and by participant, and the metadata was provided uncurated.

TCRbeta CDR3 regions were amplified from genomic DNA by means of the immunoSEQ Assay, a bias-controlled multiplex PCR. The paper's processing steps were these. Nucleated cell counts per sample were estimated from amplification of reference gene primers within the assay. To quantify the absolute abundance of each unique TCRbeta CDR3 rearrangement, sequence reads were collapsed and filtered. For each sample, productive Simpson clonality was calculated as the square root of Simpson's diversity index over productive rearrangements. Sourced from immuneACCESS, this table was stored by TCRdb with only in-frame sequences that have V and J called. A share of the clones is absent; for the studies checked, an unresolved V gene accounts for under half, and the remainder has no known explanation. The D gene and trimming were derived from the DNA, and the V and J assignments and clone size from that table. The table for this sample lists 150,000 or so clones; around 83% of them were counted only once. In total, the top ten clones hold 3.6% of the sample.

The TCR comes from a woman aged 45-59 years in a cohort exposed to, infected with or recovered from COVID-19 (not recorded which). Sequences were obtained from PBMCs or T cells enriched from blood (not recorded which).

This receptor carries the CDR3 CASSLAAGRSVSPLHF. The nucleotide sequence is TGTGCCAGCAGCTTAGCCGCCGGCAGGTCTGTTTCACCCCTCCACTTT. The chain is assembled from TRBV7-8 and TRBJ1-6; the D gene identity is not certain. CDR1 and CDR2 were assigned from the germline V gene as SGHVS and FQNEAQ. V loses 0 bases of germline sequence and J loses 9 bases, and the interval between the two ends is 15 bases. Inclusive of the bounding cysteine and phenylalanine, the CDR3 is 16 residues long. Only the CDR3 region is kept as DNA, spanning 48 bases read in frame from base 1.